Shown below are 31 T cell receptor beta chains from a single sample sequenced in a study of cytomegalovirus exposure and HLA in healthy donors. The PCR contained 60 Vbeta and 13 Jbeta primers. Repertoires were generated with immunoSEQ multiplex PCR, while TCRdb's copy carries only in-frame clones and drops some. This table holds 75,000 to 90,000 clones, roughly 9.1% found once. Source material: PBMCs. The source is a man in his fifties or sixties in good health and CMV-seropositive.

A few counts support this clone. V gene TRBV28 combines with J gene TRBJ1-5, with D possibly matching TRBD1 (5 bases). The V end was cut by 3 bases, the J end by 0 bases, with 27 bases between. Per the germline V gene, CDR1 is MDHEN and CDR2 is SYDVKM. This CDR3 region has 21 residues. In DNA form, the CDR3 reads TGTGCCAGCAGTTTTCCAGGAGGGGAATTTTCGGGGGATTATAGCAATCAGCCCCAGCATTTT. This encodes CASSFPGGEFSGDYSNQPQHF. The full variable domain, in which reference TRBV28 and TRBJ1-5 provide the parts outside the CDR3, is DVKVTQSSRYLVKRTGEKVFLECVQDMDHENMFWYRQDPGLGLRLIYFSYDVKMKEKGDIPEGYSVSREKKERFSLILESASTNQTSMYLCASSFPGGEFSGDYSNQPQHFGDGTRLSIL.

The V gene is TRBV6-5, the J gene TRBJ2-5; D call uncertain. V lost 6 bases, J lost 4 bases, and 15 bases lay in between. CDR1 is MNHEY, CDR2 SVGAGI, per germline. There are 14 residues in the CDR3. The CDR3 loop reads CASRPHNAGETQYF. CDR3 nucleotides: TGTGCCAGCAGGCCCCACAACGCTGGAGAGACCCAGTACTTC.

This clone was seen a few times. J is TRBJ2-1 and V is TRBV7-2; 8 bases are shared with TRBD2. The length of the CDR3 is 15 residues. Losses at the gene ends were 5 bases for V and 7 bases for J; bases not matched to a gene: 10. CDR1 is SGHTA, CDR2 FQGNSA, per germline. The CDR3 region has the DNA TGTGCCAGCAGCGGTAAGTGGGGACTAGAGAATGAGCAGTTCTTC. Protein: CASSGKWGLENEQFF.

The chain employs TRBV6-1 and TRBJ2-3; a weak D match, TRBD2 (5 bases). V lost 6 bases to trimming and J lost 0 bases, with 13 bases between them. Germline CDR1 reads MNHNS; CDR2 reads SASEGT. The CDR3 contains 15 residues. The CDR3 DNA is TGTGCCAGCAGCAACGGGGTGATAAGCACAGATACGCAGTATTTT. The encoded protein is CASSNGVISTDTQYF.

This clone has only a few counts. The J gene is TRBJ2-3, the V gene TRBV6-4, with a weak D call TRBD2 (6 bases). Germline V gene data show CDR1 as MRHNA and CDR2 as SNTAGT. The CDR3 has 19 amino acids. V was clipped by 2 bases and J by 1 base, with 22 bases between them. CDR3: CASSDPPRLGDTCTDTQYF. The CDR3 coding sequence is TGTGCCAGCAGTGACCCTCCCAGACTAGGGGATACATGCACAGATACGCAGTATTTT.

The J gene is TRBJ2-1, the V gene TRBV19; the match to TRBD2 covers 8 bases. CDR3 length: 15 amino acids. The germline gives CDR1 LNHDA, CDR2 SQIVND (reference sequence). V was clipped by 3 bases and J by 3 bases; unmatched bases: 4. The CDR3 DNA is TGTGCCAGTAGTATTACGGGGGGGGGCTACAATGAGCAGTTCTTC. This encodes CASSITGGGYNEQFF.

This clone was picked up a small number of times. J is TRBJ2-3 and V is TRBV10-3; a possible D gene is TRBD1 (6 bases). Trimming cost V 11 bases and J 2 bases, with 11 bases left between them. The CDR3 runs 12 residues. The germline CDR1 and CDR2 sequences are ENHRY and SYGVKD. The CDR3 reads CAVRDNTDTQYF. The DNA of the CDR3 is TGTGCCGTCCGGGACAACACAGATACGCAGTATTTT.

This chain links TRBV6-4 with TRBJ1-1; 8 positions agree with TRBD1. CDR3 size: 13 residues. Unmatched junction bases numbered 13, after V lost 11 bases and J lost 8 bases. The germline V gene encodes CDR1 MRHNA and CDR2 SNTAGT. Here the CDR3 DNA reads TGTGCCCGAAGCGCGACAGGGGCTGCGGAAGCTTTCTTT. Translated, it gives CARSATGAAEAFF.

This clone has just a few counts. The V gene is TRBV6-4, the J gene TRBJ1-5; a possible D gene is TRBD1 (5 bases). The CDR3 covers 13 residues. V dropped 5 bases and J dropped 5 bases, with 10 bases sitting between them. Germline CDR1 reads MRHNA; CDR2 reads SNTAGT. For the CDR3, the DNA is TGTGCCAGCAGTCTCGACAGAGATCAGCCCCAGCATTTT. This gives the protein CASSLDRDQPQHF.

The chain is built from TRBV19 and TRBJ2-7; the match to TRBD1 covers 7 bases. The CDR3 covers 14 residues. The trim removed 5 bases at V and 2 bases at J, leaving 6 bases unmatched. Looked up from germline, CDR1 is LNHDA and CDR2 is SQIVND (reference sequence). CDR3 nucleotides: TGTGCCAGTAGTTTAATCGGACAGGCCTACGAGCAGTACTTC. It translates to CASSLIGQAYEQYF.

This clone was seen a handful of times. Additional DNA sequences in this sample encode the identical CDR3. This chain links TRBV10-2 with TRBJ2-1, with TRBD2 matching 9 bases. J was trimmed by 9 bases and V by 7 bases; bases with no gene match: 10. Germline CDR1 WSHSY, CDR2 SAAADI. The CDR3 length is 14 residues. The chain's CDR3 is CASMRGGGAGEQFF. CDR3 DNA: TGCGCCAGCATGCGAGGCGGGGGGGCCGGTGAGCAGTTCTTC.

This clone has more than one count but fewer than ten. The chain uses TRBV7-2 and TRBJ2-3; 12 bases are a match to TRBD2. V shed 1 base, J shed 6 bases, and the junction held 8 bases outside the gene matches. Per the germline V gene, CDR1 is SGHTA and CDR2 is FQGNSA. This CDR3 contains 17 residues. This CDR3 is CASSLGLAGGLLDTQYF. DNA for the CDR3: TGTGCCAGCAGCTTAGGGCTAGCGGGAGGGCTTTTGGATACGCAGTATTTT.

The rearrangement joins TRBV6-1 to TRBJ2-1; no definite D call. V was cut by 7 bases and J by 0 bases, with 13 bases left in between. Germline assignment: CDR1 MNHNS and CDR2 SASEGT. The CDR3 consists of 15 residues. CDR3 nucleotide sequence: TGTGCCAGCACCACCGACTTAGACTCCTACAATGAGCAGTTCTTC. Amino acid sequence: CASTTDLDSYNEQFF.

This sequence joins TRBV29-1 and TRBJ1-2; 11 bases map to TRBD1. Germline CDR1 and CDR2: SQVTM and ANQGSEA. V gave up 7 bases and J gave up 4 bases; unmatched junction bases: 5. CDR3 length: 13 amino acids. The CDR3 region has the DNA TGCAGCGCCCGGACAGGGGGCTCCTATGGCTACACCTTC. Its protein is CSARTGGSYGYTF. Looking up the rest from reference TRBV29-1 and TRBJ1-2 gives the full variable domain: SAVISQKPSRDICQRGTSLTIQCQVDSQVTMMFWYRQQPGQSLTLIATANQGSEATYESGFVIDKFPISRPNLTFSTLTVSNMSPEDSSIYLCSARTGGSYGYTFGSGTRLTVV.

The chain employs TRBV27 and TRBJ1-1; possibly TRBD1 for D (6 bases). Trimming cost V 7 bases and J 1 base, with 13 bases left between them. The CDR3 sequence is 14 residues long. In germline, CDR1 is MNHEY, CDR2 SMNVEV (reference sequence). CDR3 amino acids: CASTPRGQNTEAFF. In DNA form, the CDR3 reads TGTGCCAGCACCCCCAGGGGACAGAACACTGAAGCTTTCTTT.

The chain couples TRBV7-3 to TRBJ1-2; 7 bases are a match to TRBD1. The germline V gene has CDR1 SGHTA and CDR2 FQGTGA. The CDR3 loop spans 15 amino acids. V shed 5 bases, J shed 4 bases, and the junction held 10 bases outside the gene matches. CDR3 residues: CASSPRQGSAYGYTF. As DNA, the CDR3 is TGTGCCAGCAGCCCACGACAGGGTAGTGCCTATGGCTACACCTTC.

V is TRBV5-6 and J is TRBJ2-3; TRBD2 matches at 8 bases. The CDR3 is 16 amino acids. V dropped 3 bases and J dropped 4; count of bases not matched to a gene: 10. Germline V gene data show CDR1 as SGHDT and CDR2 as YYEEEE. The CDR3 protein is CASSYSGTRSADTQYF. The CDR3 nucleotides are TGTGCCAGCAGCTACTCAGGGACTAGAAGCGCAGATACGCAGTATTTT.

V and J are TRBV18 and TRBJ2-7, with 7 bases matching TRBD1. This CDR3 has 14 residues. J was trimmed by 6 bases and V by 6 bases; bases with no gene match: 11. CDR1 is KGHSH, CDR2 LQKENI, per germline. The CDR3 loop reads CASSRQGQSGEQYF. CDR3 DNA: TGTGCCAGCTCCCGACAGGGCCAATCCGGCGAGCAGTACTTC.

The chain combines TRBV7-2 with TRBJ1-4; the match to TRBD1 covers 7 bases. Trimming took 4 bases from V and 6 from J; bases not matched to a gene: 8. Germline-derived CDR1 and CDR2 are SGHTA and FQGNSA. This CDR3 is built from 15 residues. In DNA form, the CDR3 reads TGTGCCAGCAGCTCCAGACAGGGCACTTATGAAAAACTGTTTTTT. Encoded protein: CASSSRQGTYEKLFF.

This chain joins TRBV5-1 and TRBJ1-3, with D hard to call. CDR1 is SGHRS, CDR2 YFSETQ, per germline. CDR3 length: 14 residues. Trimming shortened V by 2 bases and J by 6 bases, and 12 bases separated the two germline ends. The DNA for the CDR3 is TGCGCCAGCAGCTTAAGAGGGTACGAAAACACCATATATTTT. Amino acids: CASSLRGYENTIYF.

V and J are TRBV15 and TRBJ2-5, with TRBD1 as a possible D gene (5 bases). V was trimmed by 0 bases and J by 4 bases, leaving 15 bases between them. The CDR3 has 16 residues. Per germline, CDR1 LNHNV and CDR2 YYDKDF (reference sequence). The CDR3 sequence is CATSRDFWGQGETQYF. CDR3 nucleotide sequence: TGTGCCACCAGCAGAGATTTCTGGGGCCAGGGAGAGACCCAGTACTTC.

The rearrangement links TRBV6-1 to TRBJ1-1, with 7 bases fitting TRBD1. CDR1 and CDR2 (germline): MNHNS, SASEGT. The CDR3 contains 13 residues. Trimming removed 4 bases from V and 4 bases from J; junction bases left unmatched: 3. CDR3 region: CASSGTGATEAFF. CDR3 DNA: TGTGCCAGCAGTGGCACAGGGGCCACTGAAGCTTTCTTT.

This clone was detected only a few times. The V and J genes are TRBV11-2 and TRBJ2-2; D remains unclear. The CDR3 loop spans 14 amino acids. Germline CDR1 reads SGHAT; CDR2 reads FQNNGV. Deletions cut 5 bases from V and 2 bases from J, with 9 bases between. CDR3 loop: CASSRLSNTGELFF. CDR3 coding DNA: TGTGCCAGCAGCCGCCTTAGTAACACCGGGGAGCTGTTTTTT. The variable domain in full, with the rest retrieved from reference TRBV11-2 and TRBJ2-2, is EAGVAQSPRYKIIEKRQSVAFWCNPISGHATLYWYQQILGQGPKLLIQFQNNGVVDDSQLPKDRFSAERLKGVDSTLKIQPAKLEDSAVYLCASSRLSNTGELFFGEGSRLTVL.

This clone showed up just a few times. The genes are TRBV19 and TRBJ2-6; 9 bases align to TRBD1. The CDR3 is 18 amino acids. Looked up from germline, CDR1 is LNHDA and CDR2 is SQIVND (reference sequence). J gave up 4 bases and V 1 base, and 8 bases lay outside the gene matches. For the CDR3, the DNA is TGTGCCAGTAGTATAGGGACAGGGGCTGGTTTAGGGGCCAACGTCCTGACTTTC. It yields the protein CASSIGTGAGLGANVLTF.

The genes are TRBV30 and TRBJ1-1; 7 bases are a match to TRBD1. There are 12 residues in the CDR3. From germline, CDR1 is GTSNPN and CDR2 SVGIG (reference sequence). With V trimmed by 5 bases and J by 2 bases, 2 bases remained unmatched. DNA for the CDR3: TGTGCCTGGGGGACAGTAAACACTGAAGCTTTCTTT. Amino acids: CAWGTVNTEAFF.

The CDR3 DNA reads as TGTGCCAGCAGGAGGGGGGGCGGAGCCTACGAGCAGTACGTC. This gives the protein CASRRGGGAYEQYV. The rearrangement uses TRBV2 and TRBJ2-7, with a weak D call TRBD2 (7 bases). This CDR3 has 14 residues. Trimming removed 6 bases from V and 2 bases from J, with 14 bases in between. Germline CDR1 SNHLY, CDR2 FYNNEI.

This clone was picked up a small number of times. The chain combines TRBV14 with TRBJ1-1, with D possibly being TRBD1 (6 bases). CDR1 and CDR2 (germline): SGHDN, FVKESK. The CDR3 is 13 amino acids. With 4 bases removed from V and 2 bases from J, the gap between germline ends came to 8 bases. CDR3 sequence (DNA): TGTGCCAGCAGCCTACAGGGAAACACTGAAGCTTTCTTT. This encodes CASSLQGNTEAFF.

This clone was seen a few times. One end of the junction does not line up with germline, which may come from a read error. The V gene is TRBV6-4, the J gene TRBJ2-7; D might be TRBD2 (5 bases). This CDR3 spans 14 amino acids. Germline CDR1 reads MRHNA; CDR2 reads SNTAGT. The CDR3 nucleotides are TGTGCCAGCAGTTACTCACGGGATTTTTACGAGCAGTACTTC. It specifies CASSYSRDFYEQYF.

The V and J genes are TRBV19 and TRBJ1-1; no clear D. The CDR3 spans 13 residues. V gave up 6 bases and J gave up 0 bases, with 8 bases separating them. CDR1 and CDR2 from the germline V gene are LNHDA and SQIVND (reference sequence). The CDR3 sequence is CASRLGLNTEAFF. Here the CDR3 DNA reads TGTGCCAGTAGACTCGGGTTGAACACTGAAGCTTTCTTT.

This clone was detected a few times. The chain links TRBV2 to TRBJ2-5; a possible D gene is TRBD1 (5 bases). The CDR3 extends over 14 amino acids. Trimming removed 5 bases at V and 4 bases at J, with 14 bases between. CDR1 is SNHLY and CDR2 is FYNNEI in the germline V gene. The CDR3 DNA follows: TGTGCCAGCAGTAGGGATCAGGGTAGAGAGACCCAGTACTTC. Translated: CASSRDQGRETQYF.

The gene calls are TRBV25-1 and TRBJ1-5, with 9 bases aligning to TRBD1. The CDR3 loop spans 14 amino acids. Losses at the gene ends were 5 bases for V and 4 bases for J; bases not matched to a gene: 3. The V gene's germline CDR1 is MGHDK and CDR2 SYGVNS. Here the CDR3 reads CASSQTGGNQPQHF. The DNA for the CDR3 is TGTGCCAGCAGTCAGACAGGGGGTAATCAGCCCCAGCATTTT.